A selection of T cell receptor beta chains follows, all from one sample in a study of cytomegalovirus exposure and HLA in healthy donors. TCRdb's table, derived via immunoSEQ multiplex PCR, lists solely in-frame clones and lacks some. This table holds tens of thousands of clones, 75% to 85% found once. The sequenced material came from PBMCs. The receptors derive from a man in his fifties or sixties in good health and CMV-seropositive. Each CDR3 is given with its conserved first and last residue. D genes are given only for firm matches. Size values are once, few and many counts, or a class for expanded clones, and some rows have none.

v_call,d_call,clone_size,j_call,cdr3_aa,cdr3_nt
TRBV5-6,NA,NA,TRBJ1-6,CASRQTGYSPLHF,TGTGCCAGCAGGCAAACAGGGTATTCACCCCTCCACTTT
TRBV7-9,TRBD2,NA,TRBJ2-1,CASSPPGLAGGSEQFF,TGTGCCAGCAGCCCCCCGGGACTAGCGGGAGGCTCTGAGCAGTTCTTC
TRBV4-1,TRBD2,NA,TRBJ2-5,CASSQAVRTRTEETQYF,TGCGCCAGCAGCCAAGCAGTCAGGACTAGAACGGAAGAGACCCAGTACTTC
TRBV10-3,TRBD2,NA,TRBJ2-1,CAISESTSSGPSEQFF,TGTGCCATCAGTGAGTCGACGTCTAGCGGGCCGTCCGAGCAGTTCTTC
TRBV6-5,NA,NA,TRBJ2-2,CASTRTDITGELFF,TGTGCCAGCACCAGGACAGATATCACCGGGGAGCTGTTTTTT
TRBV7-3,TRBD2,NA,TRBJ2-1,CASSSEGTSGRSSYNEQFF,TGTGCCAGCAGCTCGGAAGGGACTAGCGGCCGAAGCTCCTACAATGAGCAGTTCTTC
TRBV14,TRBD2,NA,TRBJ2-7,CASSSRGDGYEQYF,TGTGCCAGCAGCTCCCGGGGGGACGGCTACGAGCAGTACTTC
TRBV18,NA,NA,TRBJ1-1,CASQPRGGEAFF,TGTGCCAGCCAACCTCGGGGGGGTGAAGCTTTCTTT
TRBV21-1,NA,NA,TRBJ1-1,CASSRDRGPPMNTEAFF,TGTGCCAGCAGCAGGGACAGGGGGCCACCTATGAACACTGAAGCTTTCTTT
TRBV27,NA,NA,TRBJ1-2,CASSFSPGSYTF,TGTGCCAGCAGTTTTTCCCCAGGGAGCTACACCTTC
TRBV7-9,TRBD1,NA,TRBJ1-3,CASSYDRDSGNTIYF,TGTGCCAGCAGCTACGACAGGGACTCTGGAAACACCATATATTTT
TRBV7-8,TRBD2,NA,TRBJ2-1,CASSRGLAREGAEQFF,TGTGCCAGCAGCCGGGGACTAGCGAGAGAGGGGGCTGAGCAGTTCTTC
TRBV7-9,NA,NA,TRBJ2-5,CASSRGVPETQYF,TGTGCCAGCAGCCGGGGAGTCCCAGAGACCCAGTACTTC
TRBV5-1,NA,NA,TRBJ2-5,CASSTGMAQETQYF,TGCGCCAGCAGCACAGGTATGGCCCAAGAGACCCAGTACTTC
TRBV7-6,NA,NA,TRBJ2-2,CASSLAQVSANTGELFF,TGTGCCAGCAGCTTAGCGCAAGTTAGCGCGAACACCGGGGAGCTGTTTTTT
TRBV18,NA,NA,TRBJ2-6,CASSPNGPAGANGLTF,TGTGCCAGCTCACCAAACGGCCCGGCTGGGGCCAACGGCCTGACTTTC
TRBV7-3,NA,NA,TRBJ1-1,CASSLRGDWGTEAFF,TGTGCCAGCAGCTTAAGGGGGGATTGGGGCACTGAAGCTTTCTTT
TRBV5-6,NA,few,TRBJ1-5,CASSVGEQPQHF,TGTGCCAGCAGCGTCGGGGAGCAGCCCCAGCATTTT